This T cell receptor beta chain was sequenced during a study of T cell repertoires in cytomegalovirus infection (dated by TCRdb to about 2019). Some background on the complete study: Because public TCR beta signatures pointed to carriage of CMV infection together with the matching HLA type, the HLA type of each donor mattered for the analysis. What the authors observed across the whole study: The ex vivo response was dominated by HLA-C-restricted CMV-specific TCR beta clonotypes, which also provided the single most frequent clonotype in two of eight donors. In both this cohort and an independent roughly 330-donor cohort, the cumulative frequency of public TCR beta family members distinguished carriers of CMV infection plus the relevant HLA type.

Sequencing was performed on an Illumina HiSeq 1500. TCRdb reworked the public reads: Q25 trimming with fastp, MiXCR clone assembly, productive beta chains retained. Here each entry gathers all rows of one CDR3 protein and keeps the most common genes and DNA. This sample lists about 130,000 distinct CDR3 sequences; under 30% were detected once. The top ten hold roughly 35% of the sample. V and J are truncated by 5 bases and 11 bases respectively, leaving an intervening sequence of 16 bases. Inclusive of the bounding cysteine and phenylalanine, the CDR3 is 14 residues long. Only the CDR3 DNA stays, 42 bases, in frame from base 1. CDR1 LNHNV and CDR2 YYDKDF are derived from the germline V gene (reference sequence). Regarding this clonotype: Its antigen remains unidentified. The record has no base qualities; no much larger clone is one base away.

The chain is assembled from TRBV15 and TRBJ1-6; no D segment can be confidently identified. The receptor comes from a human donor in good health (CMV status not recorded). Some clones in this sample may be carry-over from other donors' samples. The sequenced sample was PBMCs, sequenced either directly or after in vitro stimulation (not recorded which). The CDR3 amino acid sequence is: CATSSRQVGAPLHF. The base sequence is TGTGCCACCAGCTCCCGACAAGTCGGGGCACCCCTCCACTTT.